The clone carrying this T cell receptor (beta chain) was seen just once. The antigen is unknown. V was shortened by 4 bases and J by 1 base, with 23 bases between the two germline ends. The CDR3 is 18 residues long. From germline, CDR1 is SGHRS and CDR2 YFSETQ. This specimen belongs to a study of cytomegalovirus exposure and HLA in healthy donors. Regarding the study as a whole: Later analysis suggested most CMV-associated TCR beta chains were HLA-restricted. Reports indicated that the classifier achieved high specificity and sensitivity in diagnosing cytomegalovirus status. Altogether, 160 or so TCR beta chains were recorded as cytomegalovirus-associated.

PCR amplification relied on 60 Vbeta primers (plus 13 Jbeta primers). This table comes from immunoSEQ multiplex PCR, and its TCRdb copy is limited to in-frame clones, with some not included. This table has under 150,000 clones, around 75% appearing once. Sequenced material: PBMCs. The sequence was obtained from a woman between 40 and 50 years old in good health and CMV-seronegative. The chain is built from TRBV5-1 and TRBJ2-5, with a tentative D call TRBD2 (6 bases). For the CDR3, the DNA is TGCGCCAGCAGCCGGGGGAGCGGCTGGATGGGGACCCAAGAGACCCAGTACTTC. Translation gives CASSRGSGWMGTQETQYF.